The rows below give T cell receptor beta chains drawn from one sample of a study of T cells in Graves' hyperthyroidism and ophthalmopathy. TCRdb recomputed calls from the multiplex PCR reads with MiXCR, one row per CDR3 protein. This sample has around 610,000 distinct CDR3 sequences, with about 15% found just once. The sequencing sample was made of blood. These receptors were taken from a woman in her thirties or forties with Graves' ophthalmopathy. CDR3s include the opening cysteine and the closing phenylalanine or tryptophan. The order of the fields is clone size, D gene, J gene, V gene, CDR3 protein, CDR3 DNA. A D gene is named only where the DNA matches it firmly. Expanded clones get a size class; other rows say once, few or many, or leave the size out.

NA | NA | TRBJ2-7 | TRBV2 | CASSDSKTHRTYEQYF | TGTGCCAGCAGTGACTCGAAGACACACCGGACCTACGAGCAGTACTTC
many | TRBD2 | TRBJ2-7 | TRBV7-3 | CASSLTSGGLTYEQYF | TGTGCCAGCAGCTTAACTAGCGGGGGATTAACCTACGAGCAGTACTTC
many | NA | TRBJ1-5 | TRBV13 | CASSVWGNQPQHF | TGTGCCAGCAGCGTGTGGGGAAATCAGCCCCAGCATTTT
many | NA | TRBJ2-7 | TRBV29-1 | CSVAQGTYEQYF | TGCAGCGTTGCGCAAGGAACCTACGAGCAGTACTTC
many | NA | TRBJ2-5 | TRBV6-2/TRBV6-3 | CASSPRLPLTQYF | TGTGCCAGCAGTCCACGACTCCCGTTGACCCAGTACTTC
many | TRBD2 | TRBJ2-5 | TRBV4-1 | CASSQGLAGRETQYF | TGCGCCAGCAGCCAAGGACTAGCGGGCAGGGAGACCCAGTACTTC
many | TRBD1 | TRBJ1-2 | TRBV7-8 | CASSLSRTGHYGYTF | TGTGCCAGCAGCTTAAGTCGGACAGGGCACTATGGCTACACCTTC
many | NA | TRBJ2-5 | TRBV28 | CASSPRLVGKRETQYF | TGTGCCAGCAGCCCCAGACTAGTGGGGAAAAGAGAGACCCAGTACTTC
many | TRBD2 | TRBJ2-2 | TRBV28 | CASSSGRGGTGELFF | TGTGCCAGCAGTAGCGGGAGAGGGGGGACCGGGGAGCTGTTTTTT
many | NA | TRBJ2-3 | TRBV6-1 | CASSASGITDTQYF | TGTGCCAGCAGCGCCTCAGGGATCACAGATACGCAGTATTTT